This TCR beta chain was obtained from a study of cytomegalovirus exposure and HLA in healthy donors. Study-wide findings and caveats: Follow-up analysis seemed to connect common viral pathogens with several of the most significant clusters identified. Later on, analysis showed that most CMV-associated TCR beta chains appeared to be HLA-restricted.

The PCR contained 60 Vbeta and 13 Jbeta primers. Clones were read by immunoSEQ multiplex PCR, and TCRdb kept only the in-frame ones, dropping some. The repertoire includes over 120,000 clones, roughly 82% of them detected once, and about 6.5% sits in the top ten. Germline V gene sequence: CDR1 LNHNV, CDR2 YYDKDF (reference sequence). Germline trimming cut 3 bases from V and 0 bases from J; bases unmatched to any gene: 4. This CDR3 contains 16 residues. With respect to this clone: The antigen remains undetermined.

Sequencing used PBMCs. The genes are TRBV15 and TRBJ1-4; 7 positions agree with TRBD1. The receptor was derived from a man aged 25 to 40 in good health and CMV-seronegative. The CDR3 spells CATSRVGGTTNEKLFF. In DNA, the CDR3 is TGTGCCACCAGCAGGGTAGGGGGCACAACTAATGAAAAACTGTTTTTT.